The source of this T cell receptor (beta chain) is a study of blood T cell repertoires in COVID-19. Across the whole study: The United States, Italy and Spain supplied acute and convalescent COVID-19 samples.

Data came from immunoSEQ multiplex PCR; TCRdb stores just in-frame clones and leaves some out. In the table there are under 150,000 clones, roughly 86% of which are singletons. The receptor comes from a human donor in a cohort sampled during active COVID-19. The specimen was peripheral blood.

CDR3 in amino acids: CACRGFSYNEQFF. CDR3 DNA sequence: TGTGCCTGCCGCGGTTTCTCCTACAATGAGCAGTTCTTC. The chain is built from TRBV30 and TRBJ2-1; D is uncertain. Germline CDR1 and CDR2: GTSNPN and SVGIG (reference sequence). Between the trimmed V and J ends, which lost 6 bases and 0 bases, there was a span of 9 bases. The CDR3 contains 13 residues.